The T cell receptor beta chain described here comes from a study of siplizumab effects on memory and regulatory T cells. Study-wide findings and caveats: Proliferating Tregs in siplizumab cultures were never verified as suppressive. A major contribution to the alloresponse seemed to be made by naive T cells, which seemed more diverse than memory cells. Treatment with siplizumab left mappable alloreactive CD4+ clones averaging approximately 62% Treg-derived, compared with 26.9% in controls.

Profiling relied on immunoSEQ multiplex PCR, and the TCRdb table lists in-frame clones only, not all of them. The sample yields about 75,000 clones, 93% seen once. Turning to this clone: Its antigen is not identified.

The TCR comes from a human donor in good health. The sample taken for sequencing was CD8+ T cells sorted from blood.

The CDR3 loop reads CASSESSPGVTYNEQFF. Here the CDR3 DNA reads TGTGCCAGCAGTGAAAGCTCTCCAGGGGTTACCTACAATGAGCAGTTCTTC. The V gene is TRBV6-1, the J gene TRBJ2-1; D might be TRBD1 (6 bases). Trimming pared 2 bases from V and 2 bases from J, leaving 16 bases between. Germline CDR1 reads MNHNS; CDR2 reads SASEGT. This CDR3 has 17 amino acids.